This T cell receptor beta chain emerged from a study of blood T cells in healthy people across ages. This clonotype was detected only a few times. What it binds is unknown. Study-wide findings and caveats: Researchers judged that diversity estimates from one million T cells fell short of true values.

The study isolated at least 7 million PBMCs from each sample. Using a J-beta primer mix together with a sample-barcoded 5' primer, a second PCR was run for roughly 7 to 11 cycles. TCRdb recomputed calls from the 5' RACE reads with MiXCR, one row per CDR3 protein. Of approximately 1,700,000 distinct CDR3 sequences listed, about 39% were seen once; the top ten hold 20% to 25%. The V gene's germline CDR1 is SGHRS and CDR2 YFSETQ. The length of the CDR3 is 16 residues. Unmatched junction bases numbered 7, after V lost 6 bases and J lost 1 base. V gene TRBV5-1 combines with J gene TRBJ2-1; 10 nucleotides line up with TRBD2. The clonotype was recovered from a human donor in good health. Sequencing was carried out using blood. In DNA form, the CDR3 reads TGCGCCAGCAAGGCGGTAGCGGGGGGATCCTACAATGAGCAGTTCTTC. This encodes CASKAVAGGSYNEQFF.